The subject of this entry is one T cell receptor (beta chain). CDR1 is SEHNR and CDR2 is FQNEAQ in the germline V gene (reference sequence). Trimming removed 1 base from V and 0 bases from J, with 3 bases in between. The CDR3 totals 13 residues. Repertoires were generated with immunoSEQ multiplex PCR, while TCRdb's copy carries only in-frame clones and drops some. The profile covers about 300,000 clones, with 70% to 90% appearing a single time and 1% to 1.5% taken by the ten largest. This sample was included in a study of blood T cell repertoires in COVID-19. The receptor was isolated from a man in his sixties or seventies with acute or convalescent COVID-19. The sample was peripheral blood. The chain joins TRBV7-9 to TRBJ1-2; D not certain. The CDR3 here is CASSLGANYGYTF. CDR3 nucleotide sequence: TGTGCCAGCAGCTTAGGAGCTAACTATGGCTACACCTTC.